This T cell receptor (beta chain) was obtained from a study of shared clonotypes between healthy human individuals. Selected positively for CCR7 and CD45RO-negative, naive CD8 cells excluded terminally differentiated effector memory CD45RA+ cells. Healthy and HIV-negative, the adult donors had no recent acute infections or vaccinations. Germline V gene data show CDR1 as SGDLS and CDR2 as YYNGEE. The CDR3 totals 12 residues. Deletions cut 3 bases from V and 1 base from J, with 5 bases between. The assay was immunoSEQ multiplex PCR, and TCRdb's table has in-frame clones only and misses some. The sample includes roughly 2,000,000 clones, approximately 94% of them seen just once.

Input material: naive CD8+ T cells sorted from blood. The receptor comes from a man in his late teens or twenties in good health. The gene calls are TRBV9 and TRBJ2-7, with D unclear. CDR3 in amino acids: CASSAESYEQYF. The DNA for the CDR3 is TGTGCCAGCAGCGCCGAGTCCTACGAGCAGTACTTC.